This T cell receptor (beta chain) emerged from a study of beta chain features in type 1 diabetes. The overall study: What patients shared with healthy donors was a similar profile of age, gender and cell yields. Study-level findings and limits: Type 1 diabetes patients showed fewer insertions and more deletions at VDJ junctions. Sampled from patients, naive, central memory and Treg TCRB repertoires appeared more similar than those sampled from healthy donors.

Expressed TCRB transcripts were sequenced after all isolated RNA was converted to cDNA. Profiling relied on immunoSEQ multiplex PCR, and the TCRdb table lists in-frame clones only, not all of them. The data show 150,000 to 200,000 clones, with 7.5% to 10% seen just once and 2.3% held by the top ten. CDR1 and CDR2 from the germline V gene are LNHDA and SQIVND (reference sequence). The length of the CDR3 is 14 residues. V lost 11 bases to trimming and J lost 0 bases; unmatched junction nucleotides: 6. With regard to this clone: Antigen specificity is unknown.

The sample consisted of central memory CD4+ T cells from blood. The chain uses TRBV19 and TRBJ1-5, with 8 bases aligning to TRBD1. This sequence originates from a young woman in good health. CDR3 DNA sequence: TGTGCCTGCAACAGGGGGTTTAGCAATCAGCCCCAGCATTTT. Translated, it gives CACNRGFSNQPQHF.